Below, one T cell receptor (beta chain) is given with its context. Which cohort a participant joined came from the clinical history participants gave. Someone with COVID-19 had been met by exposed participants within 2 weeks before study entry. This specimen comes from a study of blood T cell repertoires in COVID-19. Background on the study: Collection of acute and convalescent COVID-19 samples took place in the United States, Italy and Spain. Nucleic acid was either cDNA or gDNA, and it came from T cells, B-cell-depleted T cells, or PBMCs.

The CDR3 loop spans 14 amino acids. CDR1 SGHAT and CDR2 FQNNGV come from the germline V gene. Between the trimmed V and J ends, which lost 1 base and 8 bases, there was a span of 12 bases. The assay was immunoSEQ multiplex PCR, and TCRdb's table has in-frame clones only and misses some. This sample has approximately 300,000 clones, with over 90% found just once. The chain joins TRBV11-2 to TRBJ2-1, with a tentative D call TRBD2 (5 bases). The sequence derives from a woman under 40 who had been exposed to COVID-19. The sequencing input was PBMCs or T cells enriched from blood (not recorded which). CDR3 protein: CASSLVLTGYEQFF. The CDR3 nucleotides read TGTGCCAGCAGCTTAGTCTTGACGGGATATGAGCAGTTCTTC.